The clone carrying this TCR beta chain was picked up many times. Its cognate antigen is unknown. This sample was included in a study of T cells after yellow fever vaccination. Study-level points and caveats: Clones from primary vaccination mostly reappeared after the booster (96% CD4, approximately 91% CD8).

From germline, CDR1 is SGHTA and CDR2 FQGNSA. Deletions cut 2 bases from V and 10 bases from J, with 6 bases between. This CDR3 comprises 12 residues. By 5'RACE template switching, TCR cDNA was produced, with a universal primer site and UMIs added in the process. One entry per CDR3 protein, called by TCRdb with MiXCR from the 5' RACE reads. The table shows about 310,000 distinct CDR3 sequences, with 3% to 4.5% occurring only once. The TCR originated in a man between 18 and 29 years old who received the YFV17D yellow fever vaccine. V is TRBV7-2 and J is TRBJ1-6; D is ambiguous. This material consisted of PBMCs, taken on the day of the yellow fever booster vaccination. The CDR3 sequence is CASSLQNSPLHF. CDR3 in DNA: TGTGCCAGCAGCTTACAGAACTCACCCCTCCACTTT.